The next 26 T cell receptor beta chains were all read from a single sample in a study of vaccination and CD4 T cells after COVID-19. No cognate antigen is known for these TCRs. With the Oncomine TCR Beta short-read assay, DNA from cultured CD4+ T cells was sequenced. TCRdb independently ran MiXCR on the PCR reads; one entry per CDR3 protein. The sample lists over 12,000 distinct CDR3 sequences, around 50% occurring once. This sample's treatment: roughly 10-day PBMC culture with coronavirus spike peptide pools or control peptides (ViraFEST assay). Sequenced: CD4+ T cells from blood, cultured in vitro. Receptors originate from a human donor who had recovered from COVID-19.

This chain uses TRBV18 with TRBJ2-2; tentatively, D is TRBD2 (6 bases). CDR3 length: 16 amino acids. Germline V gives CDR1 KGHSH, CDR2 LQKENI. The ends were cut back, 4 bases at V and 0 bases at J, with 12 bases in the middle. This CDR3 is CASSLNLASNTGELFF. In DNA, the CDR3 is TGTGCCAGCTCACTCAATCTAGCGTCGAACACCGGGGAGCTGTTTTTT. The full variable domain, completed using reference TRBV18 and TRBJ2-2, is NAGVMQNPRHLVRRRGQEARLRCSPMKGHSHVYWYRQLPEEGLKFMVYLQKENIIDESGMPKERFSAEFPKEGPSILRIQQVVRGDSAAYFCASSLNLASNTGELFFGEGSRLTVL.

The chain recombines TRBV12-3 or TRBV12-4 with TRBJ1-1, with 8 bases lining up with TRBD1. This CDR3 has 13 amino acids. The V gene end was trimmed by 4 bases and the J gene end by 5 bases; junction bases not matched to a gene: 3. The CDR3 here is CASSWTGRTEAFF. In DNA form, the CDR3 reads TGTGCCAGCAGTTGGACAGGGAGGACTGAAGCTTTCTTT.

The count of this clonotype is one. The rearrangement joins TRBV4-1 to TRBJ1-2; D gene uncertain. CDR3 length equals 13 residues. Trimming removed 0 bases at V and 3 bases at J, with 5 bases between. Germline lookup yields CDR1 MGHRA and CDR2 YSYEKL. CDR3 nucleotide sequence: TGCGCCAGCAGCCAAGAGGGTCACTATGGCTACACCTTC. Its translation is CASSQEGHYGYTF.

This chain links TRBV11-3 with TRBJ1-1; D might be TRBD1 (5 bases). Germline values: CDR1 SGHNT, CDR2 YENEEA. Trimming left V 5 bases short and J 6 bases short, with 19 bases between. The CDR3 is 15 residues long. For the CDR3, the DNA is TGTGCCAGCAGCCTGGGGGGGGGAGTATCCGCTGAAGCTTTCTTT. Translation: CASSLGGGVSAEAFF.

The chain is built from TRBV20-1 and TRBJ1-5; 8 bases match TRBD1. This CDR3 is built from 14 residues. Germline values: CDR1 DFQATT, CDR2 SNEGSKA (reference sequence). Unmatched junction bases numbered 10, after V lost 5 bases and J lost 7 bases. For the CDR3, the DNA is TGCAGTGCTGAAACAGGGGGAGGAGGGCAGCCCCAGCATTTT. It codes for CSAETGGGGQPQHF.

This clonotype was seen more than once but under ten times. V and J are TRBV6-1 and TRBJ1-3; 12 nucleotides align to TRBD1. The CDR3 has 15 amino acids. CDR1 is MNHNS, CDR2 SASEGT, per germline. J lost 12 bases, V lost 8 bases, and 14 bases had no gene match. CDR3 sequence: CASRGLGQGAGGIYF. As DNA, the CDR3 is TGTGCCAGCCGAGGGCTGGGACAGGGGGCCGGGGGCATATATTTT.

This clonotype was observed a handful of times. The CDR3 sequence: CATSNGGGEKLFF. Written as DNA, the CDR3 is TGTGCCACCAGCAACGGGGGTGGTGAAAAACTGTTTTTT. The rearrangement links TRBV15 to TRBJ1-4; D is perhaps TRBD1 (5 bases). The CDR3 contains 13 residues. Trimming removed 4 bases at V and 7 bases at J, with 10 bases between. CDR1 LNHNV and CDR2 YYDKDF come from the germline V gene (reference sequence).

This clonotype was counted a few times. The chain recombines TRBV7-2 with TRBJ2-5, with a tentative D call TRBD1 (5 bases). The CDR3 loop spans 14 amino acids. In germline, CDR1 is SGHTA, CDR2 FQGNSA. V was cut by 5 bases and J by 2 bases, with 12 bases left in between. DNA for the CDR3: TGTGCCAGCAGCCCAGGACATAGGCAAGAGACCCAGTACTTC. This encodes CASSPGHRQETQYF.

J is TRBJ2-1 and V is TRBV4-1, with 8 bases lining up with TRBD2. The CDR3 consists of 18 residues. Germline loops: CDR1 MGHRA, CDR2 YSYEKL. V trimming: 0 bases; J trimming: 0 bases; junction bases outside the gene matches: 7. CDR3 loop: CASSQERGGRSSYNEQFF. The CDR3 nucleotides read TGCGCCAGCAGCCAAGAACGGGGGGGGAGAAGCTCCTACAATGAGCAGTTCTTC.

The chain couples TRBV6-1 to TRBJ1-6; tentatively, D is TRBD1 (5 bases). The CDR3 is made up of 13 amino acids. V lost 6 bases and J lost 6, with 9 bases in between. Germline assignment: CDR1 MNHNS and CDR2 SASEGT. In nucleotides, the CDR3 is TGTGCCAGCAGACGGGACGGTAATTCACCCCTCCACTTT. This gives the protein CASRRDGNSPLHF.

This rearrangement joins TRBV10-1 to TRBJ2-5; D gene unclear. CDR1 WNHNN and CDR2 SYGVQD come from the germline V gene (reference sequence). V shed 0 bases and J shed 1 base, with 12 bases lying between them. CDR3 length: 16 residues. CDR3 nucleotides: TGCGCCAGCAGTGAGTCGGTCATAGCAGTCCAAGAGACCCAGTACTTC. It encodes CASSESVIAVQETQYF.

V usage is TRBV12-3 or TRBV12-4 and J usage is TRBJ1-6, with 9 bases lining up with TRBD1. Unmatched junction bases numbered 7, after V lost 6 bases and J lost 7 bases. The CDR3 runs 15 residues. In DNA form, the CDR3 reads TGTGCCAGCAGCCAGAGGGGACAGGGCAATTCACCCCTCCACTTT. Protein: CASSQRGQGNSPLHF.

The rearrangement joins TRBV7-3 to TRBJ2-3; a weak D match, TRBD1 (7 bases). The CDR3 is 17 residues long. The germline V and J ends were trimmed by 4 bases and 3 bases, with 20 bases remaining between them. The germline CDR1 and CDR2 sequences are SGHTA and FQGTGA. CDR3 region: CASSSGDSYMRTDTQYF. CDR3 coding DNA: TGTGCCAGCAGCTCGGGGGACAGTTACATGAGGACAGATACGCAGTATTTT.

The chain carries TRBV7-8 and TRBJ1-1; possibly TRBD1 for D (5 bases). The CDR3 extends over 12 amino acids. Germline V lookup: CDR1 SGHVS, CDR2 FQNEAQ. Trimming removed 2 bases at V and 10 bases at J, with 11 bases between. The CDR3 nucleotides read TGTGCCAGCAGCTTACAGGGAGGGCGAGCTTTCTTT. The encoded protein is CASSLQGGRAFF.

V gene TRBV25-1 combines with J gene TRBJ1-2; 10 bases match TRBD1. The trim removed 7 bases at V and 4 bases at J, leaving 3 bases unmatched. Germline lookup yields CDR1 MGHDK and CDR2 SYGVNS. The CDR3 has 13 amino acids. The CDR3 DNA follows: TGTGCCAGCACCGGACAGGGGGGCTATGGCTACACCTTC. It translates to CASTGQGGYGYTF.

This clonotype was picked up one time. V and J are TRBV18 and TRBJ2-5, with 8 bases lining up with TRBD1. V gave up 0 bases and J gave up 4 bases; unmatched junction bases: 4. The CDR3 has 15 residues. Germline lookup yields CDR1 KGHSH and CDR2 LQKENI. CDR3 DNA sequence: TGTGCCAGCTCACCACCGCAGGGGGCGGGAGAGACCCAGTACTTC. It translates to CASSPPQGAGETQYF.

The chain recombines TRBV6-1 with TRBJ1-3; D remains ambiguous. The germline V gene has CDR1 MNHNS and CDR2 SASEGT. CDR3 length equals 13 residues. V was pared by 5 bases and J by 4 bases, with 9 bases between. The DNA for the CDR3 is TGTGCCAGCAGTCCGAGTACGGGAAACACCATATATTTT. Its translation: CASSPSTGNTIYF.

The V and J genes are TRBV11-2 and TRBJ2-1, with TRBD2 matching over 13 bases. The trim removed 10 bases at V and 4 bases at J, leaving 10 bases unmatched. In germline, CDR1 is SGHAT, CDR2 FQNNGV. The CDR3 has 16 residues. CDR3 loop: CATATSGRAGYNEQFF. CDR3 DNA sequence: TGTGCCACCGCCACTAGCGGGAGGGCCGGGTACAATGAGCAGTTCTTC.

V usage is TRBV20-1 and J usage is TRBJ2-5; 7 bases line up with TRBD1. V shed 4 bases, J shed 0 bases, and the junction held 5 bases outside the gene matches. The CDR3 extends over 14 amino acids. Germline V gene lookup returns CDR1 DFQATT and CDR2 SNEGSKA (reference sequence). CDR3 loop: CSAMKQGYQETQYF. CDR3 nucleotides: TGCAGTGCTATGAAACAGGGGTACCAAGAGACCCAGTACTTC.

This clonotype was seen only a few times. The chain couples TRBV27 to TRBJ2-1, with D maybe TRBD2 (5 bases). V lost 5 bases and J 6 bases, leaving 8 bases between the germline ends. CDR1 and CDR2 (germline): MNHEY, SMNVEV (reference sequence). The CDR3 covers 12 residues. The CDR3 loop reads CASSRGSNEQFF. CDR3 bases: TGTGCCAGCAGTAGAGGGTCCAATGAGCAGTTCTTC.

The rearrangement links TRBV12-3 or TRBV12-4 to TRBJ2-2; 7 positions agree with TRBD2. The CDR3 contains 15 residues. The J segment lost 4 bases and the V segment lost 3 bases, leaving 5 bases of the junction unmatched. CDR3 sequence reads: CASSFGGRSTGELFF. As DNA, the CDR3 is TGTGCCAGCAGTTTCGGGGGGAGGAGCACCGGGGAGCTGTTTTTT.

This clonotype was counted only a few times. The chain couples TRBV11-3 to TRBJ2-7; a possible D gene is TRBD2 (6 bases). Germline loops: CDR1 SGHNT, CDR2 YENEEA. The CDR3 is 14 amino acids. V gave up 2 bases and J gave up 3 bases, with 11 bases separating them. The CDR3 DNA is TGTGCCAGCAGCTTACAGGAGGGGCGCTACGAGCAGTACTTC. Translated: CASSLQEGRYEQYF.

V and J are TRBV19 and TRBJ2-2; no clear D. This CDR3 region has 13 residues. V shed 5 bases and J shed 6 bases, with 10 bases lying between them. Germline lookup yields CDR1 LNHDA and CDR2 SQIVND (reference sequence). The CDR3 coding sequence is TGTGCCAGTAGTGCGGTCCGGGCCGGGGAGCTGTTTTTT. Protein sequence: CASSAVRAGELFF.

The chain links TRBV19 to TRBJ1-2; a possible D gene is TRBD1 (6 bases). The CDR3 covers 14 residues. The germline V gene has CDR1 LNHDA and CDR2 SQIVND (reference sequence). Trimming removed 4 bases at V and 2 bases at J, with 11 bases between. CDR3 in amino acids: CASSTGVENYGYTF. CDR3 DNA: TGTGCCAGTAGTACAGGGGTGGAGAACTATGGCTACACCTTC. The whole variable domain, filled in from reference TRBV19 and TRBJ1-2, reads DGGITQSPKYLFRKEGQNVTLSCEQNLNHDAMYWYRQDPGQGLRLIYYSQIVNDFQKGDIAEGYSVSREKKESFPLTVTSAQKNPTAFYLCASSTGVENYGYTFGSGTRLTVV.

The genes are TRBV7-2 and TRBJ2-3; TRBD2 matches at 12 bases. The germline V gene has CDR1 SGHTA and CDR2 FQGNSA. This CDR3 has 18 amino acids. With 6 bases clipped from V and 10 bases from J, the junction kept 20 bases outside the gene matches. This chain's CDR3 is CASSPPGGLAGGGKAQYF. CDR3 coding DNA: TGTGCCAGCAGTCCCCCGGGCGGGCTAGCGGGAGGGGGTAAGGCGCAGTATTTT. The complete variable domain, with remaining parts taken from reference TRBV7-2 and TRBJ2-3, reads GAGVSQSPSNKVTEKGKDVELRCDPISGHTALYWYRQSLGQGLEFLIYFQGNSAPDKSGLPSDRFSAERTGGSVSTLTIQRTQQEDSAVYLCASSPPGGLAGGGKAQYFGPGTRLTVL.

The J gene is TRBJ1-5, the V gene TRBV6-5; the D is unclear. V was trimmed by 4 bases and J by 4 bases, leaving 11 bases between them. The germline V gene has CDR1 MNHEY and CDR2 SVGAGI. The CDR3 consists of 14 residues. DNA for the CDR3: TGTGCCAGCAGTTCGTCCCGGGAGAATCAGCCCCAGCATTTT. Protein: CASSSSRENQPQHF.